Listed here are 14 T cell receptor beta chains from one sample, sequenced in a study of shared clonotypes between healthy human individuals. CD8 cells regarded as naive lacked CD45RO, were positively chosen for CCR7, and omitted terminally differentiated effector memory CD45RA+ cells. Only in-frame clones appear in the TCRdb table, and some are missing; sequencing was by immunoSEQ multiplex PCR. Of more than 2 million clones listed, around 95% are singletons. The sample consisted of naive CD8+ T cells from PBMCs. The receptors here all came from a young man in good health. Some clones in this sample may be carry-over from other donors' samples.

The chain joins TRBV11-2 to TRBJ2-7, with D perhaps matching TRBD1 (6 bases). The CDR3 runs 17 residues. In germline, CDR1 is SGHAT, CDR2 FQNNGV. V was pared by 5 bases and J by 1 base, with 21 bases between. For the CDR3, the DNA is TGTGCCAGCAGCAGAATCCTACAGGGAAAACTATCCTACGAGCAGTACTTC. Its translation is CASSRILQGKLSYEQYF.

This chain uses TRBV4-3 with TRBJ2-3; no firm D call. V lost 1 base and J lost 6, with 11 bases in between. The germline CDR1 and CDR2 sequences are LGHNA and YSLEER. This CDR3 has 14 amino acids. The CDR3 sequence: CASSQAGSSDTQYF. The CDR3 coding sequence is TGCGCCAGCAGCCAAGCGGGTTCCTCGGATACGCAGTATTTT.

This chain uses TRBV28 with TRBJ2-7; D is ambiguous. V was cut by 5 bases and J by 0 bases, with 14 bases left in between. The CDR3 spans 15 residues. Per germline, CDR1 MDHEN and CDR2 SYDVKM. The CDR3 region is CASSASPAVSYEQYF. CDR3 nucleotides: TGTGCCAGCAGTGCCTCACCGGCCGTCTCCTACGAGCAGTACTTC.

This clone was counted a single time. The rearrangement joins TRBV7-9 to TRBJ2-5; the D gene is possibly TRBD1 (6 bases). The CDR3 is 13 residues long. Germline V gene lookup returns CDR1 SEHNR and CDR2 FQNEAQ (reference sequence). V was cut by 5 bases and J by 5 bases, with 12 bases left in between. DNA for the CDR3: TGTGCCAGCAGCCAAAATAGGGGGGAGACCCAGTACTTC. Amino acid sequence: CASSQNRGETQYF. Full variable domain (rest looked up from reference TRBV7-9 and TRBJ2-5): DTGVSQNPRHKITKRGQNVTFRCDPISEHNRLYWYRQTLGQGPEFLTYFQNEAQLEKSRLLSDRFSAERPKGSFSTLEIQRTEQGDSAMYLCASSQNRGETQYFGPGTRLLVL.

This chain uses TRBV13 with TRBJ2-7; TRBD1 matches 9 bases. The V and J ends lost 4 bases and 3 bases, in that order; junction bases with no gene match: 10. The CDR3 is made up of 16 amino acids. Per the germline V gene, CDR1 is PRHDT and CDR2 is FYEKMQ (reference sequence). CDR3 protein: CASSSSDRGVFYEQYF. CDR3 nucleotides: TGTGCCAGCAGCTCATCGGACAGGGGAGTTTTCTACGAGCAGTACTTC. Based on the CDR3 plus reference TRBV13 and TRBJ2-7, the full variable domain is AAGVIQSPRHLIKEKRETATLKCYPIPRHDTVYWYQQGPGQDPQFLISFYEKMQSDKGSIPDRFSAQQFSDYHSELNMSSLELGDSALYFCASSSSDRGVFYEQYFGPGTRLTVT.

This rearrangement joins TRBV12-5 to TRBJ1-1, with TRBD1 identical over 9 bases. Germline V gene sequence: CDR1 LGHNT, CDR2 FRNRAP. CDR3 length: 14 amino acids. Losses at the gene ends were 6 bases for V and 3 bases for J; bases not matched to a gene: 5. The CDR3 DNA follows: TGTGCTAGTGGCAGGGGACAGGGAGACACTGAAGCTTTCTTT. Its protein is CASGRGQGDTEAFF.

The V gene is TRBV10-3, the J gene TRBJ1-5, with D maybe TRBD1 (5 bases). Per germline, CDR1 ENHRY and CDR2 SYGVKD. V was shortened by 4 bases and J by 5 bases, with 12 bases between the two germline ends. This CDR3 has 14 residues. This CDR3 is CAISGQGTDQPQHF. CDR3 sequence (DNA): TGTGCCATCAGTGGTCAGGGTACGGATCAGCCCCAGCATTTT.

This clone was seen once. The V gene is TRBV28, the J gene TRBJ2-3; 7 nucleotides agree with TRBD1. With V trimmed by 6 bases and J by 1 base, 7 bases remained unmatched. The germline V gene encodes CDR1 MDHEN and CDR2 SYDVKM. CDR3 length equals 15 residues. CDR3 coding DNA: TGTGCCAGCAGCCAGACAGGGTCGGGCACAGATACGCAGTATTTT. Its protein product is CASSQTGSGTDTQYF.

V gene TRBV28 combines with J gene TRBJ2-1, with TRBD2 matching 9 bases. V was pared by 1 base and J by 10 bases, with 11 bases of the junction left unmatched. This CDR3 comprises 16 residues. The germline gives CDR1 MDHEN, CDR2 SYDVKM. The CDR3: CASSLYSLAGPEEQFF. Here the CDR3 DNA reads TGTGCCAGCAGTTTATATAGTCTAGCGGGACCTGAGGAGCAGTTCTTC.

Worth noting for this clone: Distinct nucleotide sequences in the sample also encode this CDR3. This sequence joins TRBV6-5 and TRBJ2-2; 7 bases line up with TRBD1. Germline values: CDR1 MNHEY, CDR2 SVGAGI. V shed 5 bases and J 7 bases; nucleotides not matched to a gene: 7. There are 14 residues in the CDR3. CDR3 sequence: CASSLAGGSGELFF. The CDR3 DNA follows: TGTGCCAGCAGTCTGGCAGGGGGTAGCGGGGAGCTGTTTTTT.

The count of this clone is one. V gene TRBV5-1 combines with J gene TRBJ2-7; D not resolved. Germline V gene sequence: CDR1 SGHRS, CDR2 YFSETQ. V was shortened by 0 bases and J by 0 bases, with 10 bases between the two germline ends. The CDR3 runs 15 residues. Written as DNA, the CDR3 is TGCGCCAGCAGCTTGGAAAGCCGCCCCTCCTACGAGCAGTACTTC. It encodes CASSLESRPSYEQYF.

The CDR3 sequence is CASSFGTDSFYGYTF. For the CDR3, the DNA is TGTGCCAGCAGCTTCGGGACGGACAGCTTCTATGGCTACACCTTC. The rearrangement joins TRBV7-9 to TRBJ1-2; D is perhaps TRBD1 (6 bases). Germline assignment: CDR1 SEHNR and CDR2 FQNEAQ (reference sequence). This CDR3 has 15 amino acids. Trimming removed 3 bases at V and 4 bases at J, with 15 bases between.

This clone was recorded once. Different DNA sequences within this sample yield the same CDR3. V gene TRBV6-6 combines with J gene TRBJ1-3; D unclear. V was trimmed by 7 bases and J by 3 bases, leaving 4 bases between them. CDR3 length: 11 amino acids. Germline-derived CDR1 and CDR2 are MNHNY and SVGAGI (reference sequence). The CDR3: CASTSGNTIYF. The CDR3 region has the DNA TGTGCCAGCACAAGTGGAAACACCATATATTTT.

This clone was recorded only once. In DNA, the CDR3 is TGCGCCAGCAGCTTCTTCGGGACGAGCTACGAGCAGTACTTC. Translated: CASSFFGTSYEQYF. The chain joins TRBV5-1 to TRBJ2-7; D may be TRBD1 or TRBD2 (5 bases each). V lost 2 bases, J lost 3 bases, and 12 bases lay in between. The CDR3 length is 14 residues. CDR1 SGHRS and CDR2 YFSETQ come from the germline V gene.